This record covers a single T cell receptor beta chain. What this receptor recognizes is not known. Base quality data are lacking; no much larger clone is found one base away. The record originates from a study of Ad26.COV2.S vaccination and SARS-CoV-2 variants (dated by TCRdb to the early 2020s). About the investigation overall: Vaccine-arm donors were drawn from COV1001, a multicentre, randomized, double-blind, placebo-controlled phase I-IIa trial of Ad26.COV2.S in healthy adults. Sequencing of the TCRbeta repertoire served to evaluate the specificity and breadth of SARS-CoV-2-reactive T cell receptors following Ad26.COV2.S vaccination. The TCR-sequenced set comprised around 30 samples: around 20 Ad26.COV2.S vaccine recipients, 5 placebo recipients and 8 SARS-CoV-2 convalescent individuals. Participants in the trial were split at random into five groups of five each, receiving low-dose or high-dose Ad26.COV2.S once or twice, or else placebo on both occasions. Dosing of Ad26.COV2.S was intramuscular, at either 5x10^10 or 1x10^11 viral particles, delivered as one shot or as two shots spaced 56 days apart. Blinding of investigators to trial group allocation was maintained during experiments and outcome assessment. On the study overall, not on this receptor specifically: Vaccine and placebo recipients had comparable non-spike TCR breadth, which fits with the vaccine containing only spike. The study lacked the statistical power to compare responses across vaccine doses or regimens. The authors noted that total T cell responses may have been underestimated by the TCR breadth and depth analyses. Substantial breadth of spike-specific CD8+ and CD4+ T cell responses was reported after vaccination. Spike-specific TCR breadth was higher in Ad26.COV2.S recipients than in placebo recipients (P = 0.0014).

The immunoSEQ Assay was the method used to sequence TCRbeta CDR3 regions. After extraction, genomic DNA underwent amplification by bias-controlled multiplex PCR, followed by high-throughput sequencing. Processing in the source paper ran as follows. To quantify the absolute abundance of every unique TCRbeta CDR3 region, sequences were collapsed and filtered. T cell fraction was estimated by normalizing TCRbeta template counts to usable DNA, with usable DNA measured through amplification of reference genes found in all nucleated cells. Repertoire TCRs were annotated as SARS-CoV-2-specific when V gene, CDR3 amino acid sequence and J gene were exactly matched to a known reactive TCR set. The reference SARS-CoV-2 TCR set was obtained from MIRA and was filtered for enrichment in COVID-19-positive ImmuneCODE repertoires, whereby public or cross-reactive TCRs were removed. Drawing on the MIRA antigens, annotated TCRs were analysed further at the level of specific ORF or position within ORF. Breadth was defined as the number of annotated unique rearrangements divided by the total number of unique productive rearrangements, and depth was defined as the summed frequency of the annotated unique rearrangements. Group comparisons of TCR breadth used two-sided Wilcoxon rank-sum tests. TCRdb provides this immuneACCESS table in a form limited to in-frame rearrangements. Some clones are lacking; in checked studies, under half of them reflect an unresolved V gene, and why the rest are absent is not known. The V and J calls and clone size come from that table; D and trimming were worked out from the DNA. This sample comprises about 680,000 clones, 70% to 90% of them detected only once. The ten most abundant clones make up over 1.3% of the sample.

This specimen's treatment or condition label, per the study, means: over 15 received Ad26.COV2.S at low or high dose, single or two shots; 5 received placebo; per-sample allocation not given. For vaccine and placebo recipients, repertoires were sequenced using samples collected on day 63 after the first injection. Between 29 July and 7 August 2020, Cohort 1b enrolled some 25 adults aged 18-55 years at one site in Boston, USA. As a vaccine, Ad26.COV2.S was a replication-incompetent adenovirus type 26 vector that expressed a prefusion-stabilized SARS-CoV-2 spike protein derived from the original Wuhan strain. The CDR3 numbers 15 residues from cysteine through phenylalanine. The read is trimmed to its CDR3 DNA, 45 bases read in frame from base 1. V loses 3 bases of germline sequence and J loses 5 bases, and the interval between the two ends is 16 bases. Reading the germline V gene (reference sequence) gives CDR1 LNHDA and CDR2 SQIVND.

Recombination joined TRBV19 with TRBJ1-2; no confident D gene assignment can be made. This receptor was taken from a person between 18 and 65 years old who received the Ad26.COV2.S COVID-19 vaccine or a placebo. The sample in question was peripheral blood, obtained in a trial of Ad26.COV2.S vaccine versus placebo. The CDR3 region reads CASSMIWAGGYGYTF. Read as DNA, the sequence is TGTGCCAGTAGTATGATCTGGGCAGGAGGATATGGCTACACCTTC.